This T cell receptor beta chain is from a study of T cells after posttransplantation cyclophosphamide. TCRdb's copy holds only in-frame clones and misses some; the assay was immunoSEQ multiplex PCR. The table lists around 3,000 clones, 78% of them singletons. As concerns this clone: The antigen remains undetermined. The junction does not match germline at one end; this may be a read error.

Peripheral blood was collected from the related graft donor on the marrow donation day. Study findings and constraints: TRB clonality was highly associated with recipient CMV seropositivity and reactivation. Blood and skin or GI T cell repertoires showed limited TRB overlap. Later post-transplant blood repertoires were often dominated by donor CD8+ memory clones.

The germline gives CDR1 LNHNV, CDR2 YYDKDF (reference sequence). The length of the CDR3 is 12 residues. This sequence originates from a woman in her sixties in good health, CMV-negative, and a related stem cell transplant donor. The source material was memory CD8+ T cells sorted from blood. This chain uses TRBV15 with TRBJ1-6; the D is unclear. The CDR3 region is CATSPNNSPLHF. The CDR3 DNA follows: TGTGCCACCAGCCCGAACAATTCCCCCCTCCACTTT.